These 9 T cell receptor beta chains were sequenced from one sample in a study of shared clonotypes between healthy human individuals. The assay was immunoSEQ multiplex PCR, and TCRdb's table has in-frame clones only and misses some. The repertoire holds 2,100,000 or so clones, with more than 90% as singletons. Sequenced: naive CD4+ T cells sorted from blood. Subset indicated: CD45RA+ positively selected. Every receptor here comes from a man younger than 35 in good health.

V gene TRBV7-9 combines with J gene TRBJ1-1, with a possible D match to TRBD1 (5 bases). V gave up 5 bases and J gave up 1 base, with 11 bases separating them. Germline V gene sequence: CDR1 SEHNR, CDR2 FQNEAQ (reference sequence). The CDR3 consists of 14 residues. CDR3 region: CASSPRTQNTEAFF. Written as DNA, the CDR3 is TGTGCCAGCAGCCCCCGGACACAGAACACTGAAGCTTTCTTT.

This clone was observed once. The V gene is TRBV6-6, the J gene TRBJ2-5; 11 bases map to TRBD2. Germline lookup yields CDR1 MNHNY and CDR2 SVGAGI (reference sequence). CDR3 length equals 15 residues. Trimming took 3 bases from V and 5 from J; bases not matched to a gene: 5. The CDR3 region has the DNA TGTGCCAGCAGTTATACTAGCGGGAGTTTTGAGACCCAGTACTTC. Amino acid sequence: CASSYTSGSFETQYF.

The chain is built from TRBV6-1 and TRBJ1-2, with TRBD1 as a possible D gene (6 bases). Per the germline V gene, CDR1 is MNHNS and CDR2 is SASEGT. This CDR3 comprises 13 residues. V was shortened by 6 bases and J by 7 bases, with 15 bases between the two germline ends. The CDR3 sequence: CASRAGQTSGYTF. CDR3 coding DNA: TGTGCCAGCAGAGCAGGACAGACTAGTGGCTACACCTTC.

The chain links TRBV19 to TRBJ1-6; D perhaps matches TRBD1 (5 bases). CDR1 and CDR2 from the germline V gene are LNHDA and SQIVND (reference sequence). This CDR3 has 16 residues. The ends were cut back, 5 bases at V and 9 bases at J, with 20 bases in the middle. In DNA form, the CDR3 reads TGTGCCAGTAGTCCCCCCAGGGCCCTGACGACTTCACCCCTCCACTTT. Amino acid sequence: CASSPPRALTTSPLHF.

This chain uses TRBV11-2 with TRBJ2-3; D is ambiguous. Germline loops: CDR1 SGHAT, CDR2 FQNNGV. The CDR3 consists of 13 residues. V gave up 7 bases and J gave up 1 base, with 9 bases separating them. The CDR3 DNA reads as TGTGCCAGCACCACCCTTGGCACAGATACGCAGTATTTT. Amino acid sequence: CASTTLGTDTQYF.

The chain links TRBV28 to TRBJ1-2, with 9 nucleotides matching TRBD1. This CDR3 has 13 amino acids. CDR1 is MDHEN, CDR2 SYDVKM, per germline. Trimming cost V 6 bases and J 4 bases; bases outside gene matches: 3. The CDR3 region has the DNA TGTGCCAGCAGCTACAGGGGGCCCTATGGCTACACCTTC. It is translated as CASSYRGPYGYTF.

This chain uses TRBV7-2 with TRBJ2-5; tentatively, D is TRBD1 (6 bases). Trimming removed 1 base at V and 2 bases at J, with 17 bases between. Germline V CDR1 and CDR2: SGHTA, FQGNSA. CDR3 length: 17 amino acids. CDR3 nucleotide sequence: TGTGCCAGCAGCTTAGTCGGTTGGATAAGGGGGCAAGAGACCCAGTACTTC. It encodes CASSLVGWIRGQETQYF.

This CDR3 reads CASRRGTDSYEQYF. The CDR3 region has the DNA TGCGCCAGCAGAAGGGGGACAGATTCCTACGAGCAGTACTTC. The chain links TRBV4-1 to TRBJ2-7, with TRBD1 matching 7 bases. Germline CDR1 reads MGHRA; CDR2 reads YSYEKL. Losses at the gene ends were 6 bases for V and 1 base for J; bases not matched to a gene: 6. The CDR3 covers 14 residues.

The rearrangement joins TRBV7-2 to TRBJ1-5; D not resolved. Germline lookup yields CDR1 SGHTA and CDR2 FQGNSA. The CDR3 has 13 residues. Trimming pared 3 bases from V and 1 base from J, leaving 4 bases between. The CDR3 DNA reads TGTGCCAGCAGCTTGATGAGCAATCAGCCCCAGCATTTT. Amino acids: CASSLMSNQPQHF.